The 21 T cell receptor beta chains listed next were all sequenced from one sample in a study of T cell changes during pregnancy in multiple sclerosis. This table comes from immunoSEQ multiplex PCR, and its TCRdb copy is limited to in-frame clones, with some not included. The table shows 60,000 or so clones, with more than 80% occurring only once. The sample here was CD4+ T cells from peripheral blood mononuclear cells, taken after pregnancy. These receptors originate from a female donor in good health, enrolled as a control in a pregnancy study.

This clone was detected only a few times. The chain uses TRBV11-2 and TRBJ1-1; the D gene is possibly TRBD1 (5 bases). V lost 7 bases, J lost 0 bases, and 21 bases lay in between. CDR1 and CDR2 from the germline V gene are SGHAT and FQNNGV. The CDR3 consists of 17 residues. This chain's CDR3 is CASKLGEGRTMNTEAFF. CDR3 DNA: TGTGCCAGCAAACTAGGGGAGGGCAGAACTATGAACACTGAAGCTTTCTTT. The full variable domain, in which reference TRBV11-2 and TRBJ1-1 provide the parts outside the CDR3, is EAGVAQSPRYKIIEKRQSVAFWCNPISGHATLYWYQQILGQGPKLLIQFQNNGVVDDSQLPKDRFSAERLKGVDSTLKIQPAKLEDSAVYLCASKLGEGRTMNTEAFFGQGTRLTVV.

The chain couples TRBV4-3 to TRBJ1-2; D is perhaps TRBD1 (5 bases). The CDR3 spans 16 residues. Trimming removed 6 bases from V and 2 bases from J, with 19 bases in between. Looked up from germline, CDR1 is LGHNA and CDR2 is YSLEER. For the CDR3, the DNA is TGCGCCAGCAGTACGGTCCGTACGGGGGAGAACTATGGCTACACCTTC. Amino acids: CASSTVRTGENYGYTF.

The chain is built from TRBV30 and TRBJ1-3, with TRBD1 matching over 8 bases. The CDR3 contains 13 residues. Per the germline V gene, CDR1 is GTSNPN and CDR2 is SVGIG (reference sequence). Unmatched junction bases numbered 3, after V lost 5 bases and J lost 3 bases. The CDR3 region is CAWQTGGGNTIYF. In DNA form, the CDR3 reads TGTGCCTGGCAAACAGGGGGTGGAAACACCATATATTTT.

This clone was seen a single time. The chain joins TRBV20-1 to TRBJ2-3, with a weak D call TRBD2 (6 bases). The germline CDR1 and CDR2 sequences are DFQATT and SNEGSKA (reference sequence). This CDR3 region has 11 residues. V lost 6 bases and J 5 bases, leaving 9 bases between the germline ends. In DNA, the CDR3 is TGCAGTGCGAGACTAGTAGATACGCAGTATTTT. Translating it yields CSARLVDTQYF.

This clone was detected once. V and J are TRBV18 and TRBJ2-7; 9 positions match TRBD1. This CDR3 has 15 amino acids. Germline CDR1 reads KGHSH; CDR2 reads LQKENI. With 0 bases clipped from V and 2 bases from J, the junction kept 2 bases outside the gene matches. CDR3 loop: CASSPPGTGTYEQYF. CDR3 in DNA: TGTGCCAGCTCACCACCCGGGACAGGGACCTACGAGCAGTACTTC.

The chain has TRBV4-1 and TRBJ1-4; no firm D call. Germline V gene lookup returns CDR1 MGHRA and CDR2 YSYEKL. The CDR3 length is 12 residues. Trimming removed 6 bases from V and 4 bases from J, with 6 bases in between. CDR3 DNA: TGCGCCAGCAGGCAGTATAATGAAAAACTGTTTTTT. Its translation: CASRQYNEKLFF.

The rearrangement joins TRBV28 to TRBJ2-3; D possibly corresponds to TRBD1 (5 bases). The V and J ends lost 5 bases and 7 bases respectively, with 16 bases between them. The CDR3 covers 14 residues. From germline, CDR1 is MDHEN and CDR2 SYDVKM. CDR3 sequence (DNA): TGTGCCAGCAGTCCGATTATTAGGGGCAATACGCAGTATTTT. Protein product: CASSPIIRGNTQYF.

The V call is TRBV11-2, the J call TRBJ2-4; D remains unclear. Trimming shortened V by 5 bases and J by 12 bases, and 14 bases separated the two germline ends. The CDR3 runs to 12 residues. Per the germline V gene, CDR1 is SGHAT and CDR2 is FQNNGV. The DNA of the CDR3 is TGTGCCAGCAGCCCCTCTCAGGCCGCTCAGTACTTC. Residues: CASSPSQAAQYF. The variable domain in full, with the rest retrieved from reference TRBV11-2 and TRBJ2-4, is EAGVAQSPRYKIIEKRQSVAFWCNPISGHATLYWYQQILGQGPKLLIQFQNNGVVDDSQLPKDRFSAERLKGVDSTLKIQPAKLEDSAVYLCASSPSQAAQYFGAGTRLSVL.

V is TRBV11-2 and J is TRBJ1-1, with a tentative D call TRBD1 (5 bases). This CDR3 contains 15 residues. Deletions cut 3 bases from V and 0 bases from J, with 11 bases between. The germline V gene has CDR1 SGHAT and CDR2 FQNNGV. The CDR3 DNA sequence: TGTGCCAGCAGCTTTCCTGGGGGGATGAACACTGAAGCTTTCTTT. Amino acid sequence: CASSFPGGMNTEAFF.

This rearrangement joins TRBV19 to TRBJ2-7; D possibly corresponds to TRBD2 (7 bases). The CDR3 runs to 14 residues. With 5 bases removed from V and 6 bases from J, the gap between germline ends came to 17 bases. Germline-derived CDR1 and CDR2 are LNHDA and SQIVND (reference sequence). This CDR3 is CASSSGGGAGEQYF. CDR3 nucleotide sequence: TGTGCCAGTAGTTCCGGAGGGGGGGCCGGCGAGCAGTACTTC.

The chain recombines TRBV5-4 with TRBJ1-2; 10 bases are a match to TRBD1. The CDR3 is 17 residues long. J gave up 6 bases and V 9 bases, and 20 bases lay outside the gene matches. Germline loops: CDR1 SGHNT, CDR2 YYREEE (reference sequence). CDR3 residues: CATNKGIGTGDGNGYTF. Written as DNA, the CDR3 is TGTGCCACCAATAAGGGGATCGGGACAGGGGACGGGAATGGCTACACCTTC. Supplemented by reference TRBV5-4 and TRBJ1-2, the full variable domain reads ETGVTQSPTHLIKTRGQQVTLRCSSQSGHNTVSWYQQALGQGPQFIFQYYREEENGRGNFPPRFSGLQFPNYSSELNVNALELDDSALYLCATNKGIGTGDGNGYTFGSGTRLTVV.

The chain links TRBV30 to TRBJ1-2; perhaps TRBD1 as D (6 bases). The CDR3 has 11 residues. The germline CDR1 and CDR2 sequences are GTSNPN and SVGIG (reference sequence). Trimming removed 2 bases from V and 7 bases from J, with 8 bases in between. This CDR3 reads CAWSPGVGYTF. DNA of the CDR3: TGTGCCTGGAGTCCAGGGGTTGGCTACACCTTC.

The gene calls are TRBV19 and TRBJ2-7, with D possibly matching TRBD2 (6 bases). The ends were cut back, 5 bases at V and 2 bases at J, with 22 bases in the middle. The germline V gene has CDR1 LNHDA and CDR2 SQIVND (reference sequence). The CDR3 is 17 residues long. The CDR3 DNA sequence: TGTGCCAGTAGTCTCACCTCCTCGAGGACGGGAGCCTACGAGCAGTACTTC. As protein: CASSLTSSRTGAYEQYF.

The genes are TRBV4-2 and TRBJ1-5; 8 bases map to TRBD1. CDR3 length: 14 amino acids. V gave up 1 base and J gave up 5 bases; unmatched junction bases: 1. The V gene's germline CDR1 is LGHNA and CDR2 YNFKEQ. The CDR3 is CASSQGTGYQPQHF. In DNA form, the CDR3 reads TGTGCCAGCAGCCAAGGGACAGGGTATCAGCCCCAGCATTTT.

This chain connects TRBV7-3 to TRBJ2-7; 7 positions agree with TRBD2. With 6 bases clipped from V and 7 bases from J, the junction kept 12 bases outside the gene matches. CDR1 SGHTA and CDR2 FQGTGA come from the germline V gene. CDR3 size: 14 residues. The CDR3 reads CASSRSGAEGEQYF. In DNA form, the CDR3 reads TGTGCCAGCAGTAGGAGCGGGGCTGAAGGGGAGCAGTACTTC.

V usage is TRBV18 and J usage is TRBJ2-3; possibly TRBD1 for D (5 bases). Trimming took 3 bases from V and 1 from J, leaving 11 bases between them. The CDR3 has 15 residues. The germline V gene encodes CDR1 KGHSH and CDR2 LQKENI. The CDR3 sequence: CASSPAGAGTDTQYF. The CDR3 coding sequence is TGTGCCAGCTCACCTGCTGGGGCCGGCACAGATACGCAGTATTTT.

V is TRBV5-3 and J is TRBJ1-5; D unclear. TRBV5-3 is noted as an ORF with a role that remains uncertain. This CDR3 spans 13 amino acids. Trimming cost V 6 bases and J 5 bases, with 12 bases left between them. This chain's CDR3 is CARIYPVYQPQHF. CDR3 DNA: TGTGCCAGAATATATCCCGTTTATCAGCCCCAGCATTTT.

This rearrangement joins TRBV6-4 to TRBJ1-5; TRBD1 matches 8 bases. The length of the CDR3 is 17 residues. After removal of 6 bases from V and 7 bases from J, the junction contained 17 bases not matched to a gene. CDR1 and CDR2 (germline): MRHNA, SNTAGT. This CDR3 reads CASRGTGLHEGPQPQHF. In DNA form, the CDR3 reads TGTGCCAGCAGGGGGACAGGACTCCATGAGGGACCCCAGCCCCAGCATTTT.

V and J are TRBV27 and TRBJ1-2, with TRBD1 as a possible D gene (5 bases). The germline V gene has CDR1 MNHEY and CDR2 SMNVEV (reference sequence). The V and J ends lost 6 bases and 2 bases respectively, with 16 bases between them. The CDR3 extends over 15 amino acids. The CDR3, as DNA: TGTGCCAGCAGCCCCTTTCGAGCAGGGAACTATGGCTACACCTTC. Translation: CASSPFRAGNYGYTF.

The chain joins TRBV6-5 to TRBJ2-7, with 9 bases matching TRBD1. The CDR3 length is 15 residues. In germline, CDR1 is MNHEY, CDR2 SVGAGI. V lost 5 bases, J lost 2 bases, and 7 bases stayed unmatched. DNA for the CDR3: TGTGCCAGCAGTATTTATCACAGGGGGCCCTACGAGCAGTACTTC. Amino acids: CASSIYHRGPYEQYF.

The V gene is TRBV5-1, the J gene TRBJ1-4; TRBD1 agrees at 7 bases. Germline V CDR1 and CDR2: SGHRS, YFSETQ. V shed 0 bases, J shed 4 bases, and the junction held 0 bases outside the gene matches. The CDR3 has 14 amino acids. CDR3 sequence (DNA): TGCGCCAGCAGCTTGGGACAGGGTAATGAAAAACTGTTTTTT. Translated: CASSLGQGNEKLFF.